Following are 26 T cell receptor beta chains from one sample sequenced in a study of blood T cell repertoires in COVID-19. TCRdb's copy holds only in-frame clones and misses some; the assay was immunoSEQ multiplex PCR. The sample carries about 180,000 clones, about four fifths recorded once. Specimen: peripheral blood. The receptors were sampled from a man aged 65 to 79 with active or convalescent COVID-19.

The chain uses TRBV19 and TRBJ2-6; no firm D call. Germline lookup yields CDR1 LNHDA and CDR2 SQIVND (reference sequence). The germline V and J ends were trimmed by 6 bases and 3 bases, with 9 bases remaining between them. CDR3 length equals 14 residues. CDR3 sequence: CASRKELGANVLTF. The DNA of the CDR3 is TGTGCCAGTAGGAAGGAGCTTGGGGCCAACGTCCTGACTTTC.

This chain uses TRBV6-6 with TRBJ1-1; the match to TRBD1 covers 7 bases. V lost 7 bases and J lost 5; bases outside the gene matches: 10. Germline V gene data show CDR1 as MNHNY and CDR2 as SVGAGI (reference sequence). The CDR3 loop spans 14 amino acids. The CDR3 reads CASMPGQRETEAFF. The CDR3 region has the DNA TGTGCCAGCATGCCGGGACAGCGGGAGACTGAAGCTTTCTTT.

As DNA, the CDR3 is TGTGCCTGGAGTCGACAGACACCGAAGGGCACCATATATTTT. Protein: CAWSRQTPKGTIYF. The chain has TRBV30 and TRBJ1-3; D is possibly TRBD1 (5 bases). V gave up 2 bases and J gave up 9 bases, with 17 bases separating them. This CDR3 has 14 residues. Germline V gives CDR1 GTSNPN, CDR2 SVGIG (reference sequence).

The J gene is TRBJ1-5, the V gene TRBV27, with 9 positions matching TRBD1. The junction had 9 bases not matched to a gene; V was cut back by 6 bases and J by 6 bases. The CDR3 runs to 15 residues. Germline V lookup: CDR1 MNHEY, CDR2 SMNVEV (reference sequence). The CDR3, as DNA: TGTGCCAGCAGAACCAACAGGGGGCGCGGTCAGCCCCAGCATTTT. It specifies CASRTNRGRGQPQHF.

The V call is TRBV18, the J call TRBJ2-1; 9 bases match TRBD1. Germline V gives CDR1 KGHSH, CDR2 LQKENI. V lost 0 bases to trimming and J lost 15 bases; unmatched junction nucleotides: 9. This CDR3 comprises 14 residues. CDR3 amino acids: CASSPPGTGRDGFF. Written as DNA, the CDR3 is TGTGCCAGCTCACCACCGGGGACAGGGAGAGATGGGTTCTTC.

V gene TRBV5-6 combines with J gene TRBJ1-3; TRBD1 is a possible D gene (6 bases). The CDR3 contains 16 residues. CDR1 is SGHDT, CDR2 YYEEEE, per germline. Deletions cut 2 bases from V and 0 bases from J, with 12 bases between. The CDR3 DNA reads as TGTGCCAGCAGCTTTGGACAGTCAAGCTCTGGAAACACCATATATTTT. The encoded protein is CASSFGQSSSGNTIYF.

V usage is TRBV6-6 and J usage is TRBJ2-7, with TRBD2 identical over 12 bases. Germline V gives CDR1 MNHNY, CDR2 SVGAGI (reference sequence). The CDR3 consists of 14 residues. Trimming cost V 2 bases and J 6 bases; bases outside gene matches: 2. The CDR3 region has the DNA TGTGCCAGCAGTTACGTACTAGCGGGAGGCGAGCAGTACTTC. It yields the protein CASSYVLAGGEQYF.

This clone was observed a handful of times. The rearrangement uses TRBV5-1 and TRBJ2-1; 7 nucleotides match TRBD1. Germline trimming cut 0 bases from V and 1 base from J; bases unmatched to any gene: 4. In germline, CDR1 is SGHRS, CDR2 YFSETQ. The CDR3 extends over 16 amino acids. In DNA, the CDR3 is TGCGCCAGCAGCTTGGATGGGACAGCTTCCTACAATGAGCAGTTCTTC. Translating gives CASSLDGTASYNEQFF.

V gene TRBV30 combines with J gene TRBJ2-7; perhaps TRBD2 as D (5 bases). The CDR3 is 13 residues long. The V end was cut by 8 bases, the J end by 1 base, with 15 bases between. The germline CDR1 and CDR2 sequences are GTSNPN and SVGIG (reference sequence). This CDR3 reads CAGLARESYEQYF. DNA of the CDR3: TGTGCCGGCTTAGCGAGGGAGTCCTACGAGCAGTACTTC.

The chain carries TRBV10-3 and TRBJ2-5; 7 nucleotides align to TRBD1. The V and J ends lost 5 bases and 2 bases, in that order; junction bases with no gene match: 8. This CDR3 spans 15 amino acids. Germline lookup yields CDR1 ENHRY and CDR2 SYGVKD. The CDR3 loop reads CAISPGQPLQETQYF. The CDR3 coding sequence is TGTGCCATCAGTCCGGGACAGCCCCTTCAAGAGACCCAGTACTTC.

V usage is TRBV18 and J usage is TRBJ2-2; D may be TRBD2 (6 bases). V lost 3 bases to trimming and J lost 1 base, with 9 bases between them. Germline-derived CDR1 and CDR2 are KGHSH and LQKENI. The length of the CDR3 is 15 residues. The CDR3 spells CASSPEGQNTGELFF. The CDR3 bases are TGTGCCAGCTCACCGGAGGGGCAGAACACCGGGGAGCTGTTTTTT.

The gene calls are TRBV19 and TRBJ1-1, with D uncertain. Germline V gene sequence: CDR1 LNHDA, CDR2 SQIVND (reference sequence). The CDR3 spans 16 residues. V dropped 1 base and J dropped 1 base, with 13 bases sitting between them. The CDR3 spells CASSIGPNTANTEAFF. The CDR3 DNA sequence: TGTGCCAGTAGTATAGGCCCCAACACAGCGAACACTGAAGCTTTCTTT.

The chain recombines TRBV25-1 with TRBJ1-2; no definite D call. This CDR3 is built from 14 residues. V was pared by 5 bases and J by 1 base, with 11 bases between. Germline assignment: CDR1 MGHDK and CDR2 SYGVNS. The CDR3 DNA reads TGTGCCAGCAGTTGGGCAGGCAGTAACTATGGCTACACCTTC. This translates into CASSWAGSNYGYTF.

The chain has TRBV7-8 and TRBJ1-1, with D unclear. Germline CDR1 SGHVS, CDR2 FQNEAQ. This CDR3 contains 14 residues. Trimming pared 2 bases from V and 4 bases from J, leaving 11 bases between. The CDR3 region is CASSLLGTVTEAFF. For the CDR3, the DNA is TGTGCCAGCAGCTTACTTGGTACGGTCACTGAAGCTTTCTTT.

This rearrangement joins TRBV11-2 to TRBJ2-7; D remains ambiguous. The CDR3 contains 14 residues. From germline, CDR1 is SGHAT and CDR2 FQNNGV. Deletions cut 5 bases from V and 6 bases from J, with 17 bases between. Here the CDR3 DNA reads TGTGCCAGCAGCCCCGCAGGCTCGTCTGGCGAGCAGTACTTC. It translates to CASSPAGSSGEQYF.

The chain carries TRBV29-1 and TRBJ2-1, with a weak D call TRBD1 (5 bases). Germline assignment: CDR1 SQVTM and CDR2 ANQGSEA. The CDR3 has 13 amino acids. V lost 6 bases, J lost 5 bases, and 14 bases lay in between. CDR3 in DNA: TGCAGCGTCCTATCTCAGGGAAACAATGAGCAGTTCTTC. Its translation: CSVLSQGNNEQFF.

V is TRBV30 and J is TRBJ1-5; the D gene is possibly TRBD1 (5 bases). The CDR3 sequence is 13 residues long. V was trimmed by 5 bases and J by 1 base, leaving 9 bases between them. Germline V gives CDR1 GTSNPN, CDR2 SVGIG (reference sequence). In nucleotides, the CDR3 is TGTGCCTGGGCAGGGAAAAGCAATCAGCCCCAGCATTTT. This encodes CAWAGKSNQPQHF.

The chain combines TRBV18 with TRBJ1-2; no firm D call. CDR1 and CDR2 (germline): KGHSH, LQKENI. V lost 2 bases, J lost 0 bases, and 16 bases lay in between. The CDR3 has 17 amino acids. CDR3 nucleotide sequence: TGTGCCAGCTCACCAGGGCCGTACGACCTGGCTAACTATGGCTACACCTTC. Translating it yields CASSPGPYDLANYGYTF.

The gene calls are TRBV7-8 and TRBJ1-1; D gene ambiguous. Germline V gene lookup returns CDR1 SGHVS and CDR2 FQNEAQ. V gave up 4 bases and J gave up 3 bases, with 9 bases separating them. The CDR3 length is 13 residues. CDR3 region: CASSSQVDTEAFF. In DNA, the CDR3 is TGTGCCAGCAGCTCTCAGGTGGACACTGAAGCTTTCTTT. The whole variable domain, filled in from reference TRBV7-8 and TRBJ1-1, reads GAGVSQSPRYKVAKRGQDVALRCDPISGHVSLFWYQQALGQGPEFLTYFQNEAQLDKSGLPSDRFFAERPEGSVSTLKIQRTQQEDSAVYLCASSSQVDTEAFFGQGTRLTVV.

The chain links TRBV2 to TRBJ1-2, with D possibly being TRBD1 (5 bases). V lost 0 bases to trimming and J lost 7 bases, with 15 bases between them. The germline V gene encodes CDR1 SNHLY and CDR2 FYNNEI. This CDR3 region has 15 residues. The CDR3 sequence: CASSEASGTWGGYTF. CDR3 DNA: TGTGCCAGCAGTGAAGCGTCGGGGACTTGGGGTGGCTACACCTTC.

The chain recombines TRBV5-4 with TRBJ1-1; perhaps TRBD1 as D (5 bases). The CDR3 runs 13 residues. Trimming cost V 4 bases and J 7 bases, with 14 bases left between them. CDR1 is SGHNT and CDR2 is YYREEE in the germline V gene (reference sequence). CDR3 residues: CASSQTDTNEAFF. Here the CDR3 DNA reads TGTGCCAGCAGCCAGACAGACACCAATGAAGCTTTCTTT.

This sequence joins TRBV5-1 and TRBJ2-2, with 8 nucleotides matching TRBD2. The CDR3 is 14 amino acids. Germline V lookup: CDR1 SGHRS, CDR2 YFSETQ. The J segment lost 6 bases and the V segment lost 3 bases, leaving 4 bases of the junction unmatched. The CDR3 coding sequence is TGCGCCAGCAGCTCCCGGGGGGGCTCCGGGGAGCTGTTTTTT. As protein: CASSSRGGSGELFF.

The chain is built from TRBV4-3 and TRBJ2-7; 10 nucleotides align to TRBD2. The CDR3 length is 16 residues. Per the germline V gene, CDR1 is LGHNA and CDR2 is YSLEER. The V and J ends lost 0 bases and 3 bases, in that order; junction bases with no gene match: 5. The CDR3 sequence is CASSQEPSGGLYEQYF. CDR3 nucleotides: TGCGCCAGCAGCCAAGAGCCTAGCGGGGGCCTCTACGAGCAGTACTTC.

In the case of this clone: Different DNA sequences within this sample yield the same CDR3. This chain uses TRBV27 with TRBJ1-5; D possibly corresponds to TRBD1 (6 bases). Trimming removed 3 bases from V and 7 bases from J, with 13 bases in between. The CDR3 length is 14 residues. Germline loops: CDR1 MNHEY, CDR2 SMNVEV (reference sequence). The CDR3 sequence is CASSLRGGGQPQHF. CDR3 coding DNA: TGTGCCAGCAGTTTGAGGGGGGGTGGGCAGCCCCAGCATTTT.

This chain uses TRBV29-1 with TRBJ1-5; 7 nucleotides agree with TRBD1. V lost 7 bases and J lost 3; bases outside the gene matches: 6. The CDR3 covers 13 residues. Germline lookup yields CDR1 SQVTM and CDR2 ANQGSEA. CDR3: CSASRGYNQPQHF. CDR3 nucleotides: TGCAGCGCCAGCAGGGGGTACAATCAGCCCCAGCATTTT. Looking up the rest from reference TRBV29-1 and TRBJ1-5 gives the full variable domain: SAVISQKPSRDICQRGTSLTIQCQVDSQVTMMFWYRQQPGQSLTLIATANQGSEATYESGFVIDKFPISRPNLTFSTLTVSNMSPEDSSIYLCSASRGYNQPQHFGDGTRLSIL.

V gene TRBV5-6 combines with J gene TRBJ2-3; D gene ambiguous. V shed 0 bases and J shed 3 bases, with 11 bases lying between them. The CDR3 has 15 residues. In germline, CDR1 is SGHDT, CDR2 YYEEEE. The CDR3 is CASSLGQSPTDTQYF. CDR3 nucleotides: TGTGCCAGCAGCTTGGGGCAGTCCCCAACAGATACGCAGTATTTT. Drawing the rest from reference TRBV5-6 and TRBJ2-3, the complete variable domain is DAGVTQSPTHLIKTRGQQVTLRCSPKSGHDTVSWYQQALGQGPQFIFQYYEEEERQRGNFPDRFSGHQFPNYSSELNVNALLLGDSALYLCASSLGQSPTDTQYFGPGTRLTVL.